This TCR beta chain was retrieved from a study of technical replicates of blood from several donors. Germline lookup yields CDR1 MNHEY and CDR2 SVGAGI. Trimming shortened V by 3 bases and J by 3 bases, and 9 bases separated the two germline ends. The CDR3 runs 13 residues. Repertoires were generated with immunoSEQ multiplex PCR, while TCRdb's copy carries only in-frame clones and drops some. The data show tens of thousands of clones, roughly 94% seen once. This rearrangement joins TRBV6-5 to TRBJ2-7; unclear D gene. This receptor was obtained from a human donor in good health. Sequencing was performed on T cells isolated from PBMCs. CDR3 protein: CASSYRVRYEQYF. The CDR3 DNA reads TGTGCCAGCAGTTATCGGGTTCGCTACGAGCAGTACTTC.